This note documents a single TCR beta chain sequence. Its specificity is not known. The data were obtained in a study of blood T cells in healthy people across ages. A second roughly 6 to 11 cycle PCR used barcoded and J-beta primers. Each CDR3 protein gets one entry after TCRdb re-called the 5' RACE reads with MiXCR. This repertoire shows more than 650,000 distinct CDR3 sequences, about 55% found once; its top ten account for approximately 40%. Donors were healthy Caucasian individuals from Russia aged roughly 6 to 90. The CDR3 consists of 14 residues. The J segment lost 5 bases and the V segment lost 4 bases, leaving 6 bases of the junction unmatched. The study, taken as a whole, reports: No conclusive comparison of naive versus antigen-experienced cells was possible with unsorted PBMCs.

V is TRBV12-3 or TRBV12-4 and J is TRBJ2-5; TRBD2 matches 8 bases. This sequence was found in a man at least 80 years old in good health. Specimen: blood. The CDR3 DNA reads TGTGCCAGCAGTTCCCGGACTAGCTACGAGACCCAGTACTTC. Encoded protein: CASSSRTSYETQYF.